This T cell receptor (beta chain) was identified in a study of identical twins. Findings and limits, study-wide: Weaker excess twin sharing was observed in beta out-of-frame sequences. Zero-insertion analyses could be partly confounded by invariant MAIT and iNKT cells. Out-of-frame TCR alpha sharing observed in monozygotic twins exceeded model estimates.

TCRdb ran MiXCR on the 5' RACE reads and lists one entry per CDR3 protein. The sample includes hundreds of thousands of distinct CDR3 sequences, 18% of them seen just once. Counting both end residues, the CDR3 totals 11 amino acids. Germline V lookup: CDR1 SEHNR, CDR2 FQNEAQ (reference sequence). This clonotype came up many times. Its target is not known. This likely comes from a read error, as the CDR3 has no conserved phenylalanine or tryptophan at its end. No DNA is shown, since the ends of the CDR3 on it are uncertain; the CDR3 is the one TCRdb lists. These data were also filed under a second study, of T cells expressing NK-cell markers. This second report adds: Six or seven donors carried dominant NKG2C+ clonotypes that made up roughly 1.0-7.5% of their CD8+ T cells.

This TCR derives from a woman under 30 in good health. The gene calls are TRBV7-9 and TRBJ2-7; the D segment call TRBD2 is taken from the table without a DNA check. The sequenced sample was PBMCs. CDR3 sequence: CASSSGTFVFG.